The 5 T cell receptor beta chains reported below all come from one sample, sequenced in a study of T cells in Graves' hyperthyroidism and ophthalmopathy. RNA transcripts yielded amplified TCR beta CDR3 regions. The primer set for the first-round RT-PCR of the TCR CDR3 was HTBI. One entry per CDR3 protein, called by TCRdb with MiXCR from the multiplex PCR reads. The data contain 240,000 or so distinct CDR3 sequences, approximately 16% of them singletons. Material for sequencing was blood. Every receptor here comes from a woman aged 18-35 years with Graves' ophthalmopathy.

This clonotype was detected many times. The chain carries TRBV20-1 and TRBJ2-3, with 7 bases aligning to TRBD2. V shed 2 bases and J 3 bases; nucleotides not matched to a gene: 2. This CDR3 spans 13 amino acids. Per germline, CDR1 DFQATT and CDR2 SNEGSKA (reference sequence). The CDR3, as DNA: TGCAGTGCTAGACCACTAGCGACAGATACGCAGTATTTT. Encoded protein: CSARPLATDTQYF.

This clonotype was observed many times. This sequence joins TRBV25-1 and TRBJ2-1; TRBD1 might be the D (6 bases). Trimming cost V 4 bases and J 0 bases, with 19 bases left between them. The CDR3 has 18 amino acids. CDR1 is MGHDK, CDR2 SYGVNS, per germline. The CDR3 here is CASSGPPGALSSYNEQFF. The CDR3 DNA follows: TGTGCCAGCAGTGGTCCCCCAGGGGCCCTAAGCTCCTACAATGAGCAGTTCTTC.

This clonotype has a count of ten or more. The gene calls are TRBV15 and TRBJ1-2; D is undetermined. The V end was cut by 0 bases, the J end by 0 bases, with 8 bases between. From germline, CDR1 is LNHNV and CDR2 YYDKDF (reference sequence). This CDR3 region has 15 residues. The CDR3 coding sequence is TGTGCCACCAGCAGAGACAGGAGGTCTAACTATGGCTACACCTTC. This sequence encodes CATSRDRRSNYGYTF.

This clonotype was counted ten times or more. The chain has TRBV6-5 and TRBJ2-7; 8 bases align to TRBD1. In germline, CDR1 is MNHEY, CDR2 SVGAGI. The CDR3 contains 17 residues. J gave up 0 bases and V 2 bases, and 9 bases lay outside the gene matches. The CDR3 here is CASSYTWDRRISYEQYF. The CDR3 nucleotides read TGTGCCAGCAGTTACACCTGGGACAGGCGAATCTCCTACGAGCAGTACTTC.

The rearrangement links TRBV28 to TRBJ2-7; possibly TRBD1 for D (5 bases). The CDR3 sequence is 16 residues long. V was trimmed by 3 bases and J by 4 bases, leaving 19 bases between them. In germline, CDR1 is MDHEN, CDR2 SYDVKM. The CDR3: CASSFPSGHGSYEQYF. The DNA of the CDR3 is TGTGCCAGCAGTTTTCCTTCAGGACACGGATCTTACGAGCAGTACTTC. The entire variable domain, with the rest obtained from reference TRBV28 and TRBJ2-7, is as follows: DVKVTQSSRYLVKRTGEKVFLECVQDMDHENMFWYRQDPGLGLRLIYFSYDVKMKEKGDIPEGYSVSREKKERFSLILESASTNQTSMYLCASSFPSGHGSYEQYFGPGTRLTVT.